Given below is one T cell receptor beta chain in context. The antigen it recognizes is unknown. The input lacks base qualities; no much larger clone sits a single base away. After removal of 4 bases from V and 4 bases from J, the junction retains 9 bases not matched to a gene. CDR1 MNHEY and CDR2 SMNVEV were looked up in the germline V gene (reference sequence). Taken from cysteine to phenylalanine, the CDR3 has 17 residues. The entry retains the CDR3 DNA only, 51 bases that are in frame from base 1. This sample stems from a study of T cell changes during pregnancy in multiple sclerosis (dated by TCRdb to about 2019). Notes on the research overall: Changes in the T cell repertoire over the course of pregnancy were examined in this study in women with multiple sclerosis.

The library relied on the immunoSEQ multiplex PCR assay. TCRdb took this table from immuneACCESS and kept in-frame rearrangements with V and J called. Such tables lack part of the clones; where checked against another copy, unresolved V genes explain under half of the gap, and the rest is unexplained. Counted in this sample were tens of thousands of clones; around nine tenths of them appeared once. The ten top clones hold roughly 0.4% of the sample. The input for sequencing was CD4+ T cells from peripheral blood mononuclear cells, taken after pregnancy. The receptor comes from a female donor with multiple sclerosis, enrolled in a pregnancy study. Rearrangement joined TRBV27 to TRBJ2-3, with TRBD2 matching 12 junction bases. Here is the DNA: TGTGCCAGCAGTTCCATAAGACTAGCGGGAGTGGCAGATACGCAGTATTTT. This is translated as CASSSIRLAGVADTQYF.